The rows below give T cell receptor beta chains drawn from one sample of a study of blood T cells in healthy people across ages. TCRdb used MiXCR to reprocess the 5' RACE reads, holding one entry per CDR3 protein. The table includes around 600,000 distinct CDR3 sequences, less than 60% detected once. The material sequenced was blood. These receptors originate from a man older than 75 in good health. Each CDR3 is given with its conserved first and last residue. The D gene is left open where the match is weak. Size is stated for part of the rows, as once, few or many counts, or as a class when the clone is expanded.

many,NA,TRBV6-6,TRBJ2-1,CASSYSGEDEQFF,TGTGCCAGCAGTTATTCAGGGGAGGATGAGCAGTTCTTC
NA,TRBD2,TRBV29-1,TRBJ2-3,CSVDGGESTDTQYF,TGCAGCGTTGACGGGGGGGAAAGCACAGATACGCAGTATTTT
NA,TRBD2,TRBV20-1,TRBJ2-7,CSARSTGGGRYEQYF,TGCAGTGCTCGATCCACGGGCGGGGGGCGGTACGAGCAGTACTTC
NA,NA,TRBV10-3,TRBJ1-4,CAISEWGDNEKLFF,TGTGCCATCAGTGAGTGGGGAGACAATGAAAAACTGTTTTTT
NA,NA,TRBV7-9,TRBJ1-2,CASSLGEYNYGYTF,TGTGCCAGCAGTTTGGGGGAGTATAACTATGGCTACACCTTC
NA,TRBD1,TRBV6-2/TRBV6-3,TRBJ1-1,CASSLSRTGTEAFF,TGTGCCAGCAGTTTGTCACGGACAGGGACTGAAGCTTTCTTT
many,TRBD1,TRBV12-3/TRBV12-4,TRBJ1-2,CASGTGYGYTF,TGTGCCAGTGGGACAGGCTATGGCTACACCTTC
many,NA,TRBV6-6,TRBJ1-1,CASSYGRGNTEAFF,TGTGCCAGCAGTTACGGGAGGGGAAACACTGAAGCTTTCTTT
few,NA,TRBV15,TRBJ2-4,CATSRDLQRDIQYF,TGTGCCACCAGCAGAGATCTCCAGAGGGACATTCAGTACTTC
few,TRBD2,TRBV29-1,TRBJ2-3,CSVCGRDRRILAGGPQTDTQYF,TGCAGCGTGTGTGGCCGGGACAGACGAATACTAGCGGGGGGGCCTCAAACAGATACGCAGTATTTT
NA,TRBD2,TRBV20-1,TRBJ2-7,CSAIGSGSYNEQYF,TGCAGTGCTATCGGTAGCGGGAGTTACAACGAGCAGTACTTC
NA,TRBD1,TRBV5-1,TRBJ2-7,CASSLRIGTGGLDEQYF,TGCGCCAGCAGCTTGAGAATCGGGACAGGGGGCCTAGACGAGCAGTACTTC
NA,NA,TRBV6-2/TRBV6-3,TRBJ2-7,CARGSGEQYF,TGTGCCAGAGGGTCTGGCGAGCAGTACTTC
NA,NA,TRBV20-1,TRBJ1-2,CSARDGGASNYGYTF,TGCAGTGCTAGAGATGGGGGGGCATCTAACTATGGCTACACCTTC
NA,NA,TRBV29-1,TRBJ2-7,CSVRSGLGGSKEQYF,TGCAGCGTTAGATCGGGGCTGGGTGGTAGCAAGGAGCAGTACTTC
NA,TRBD1,TRBV30,TRBJ2-7,CAFAPGQTYEQYF,TGTGCCTTCGCACCGGGACAGACTTACGAGCAGTACTTC
NA,TRBD2,TRBV28,TRBJ2-7,CASSPGTSGRASYEQYF,TGTGCCAGCAGTCCCGGGACTAGCGGGAGAGCCTCCTACGAGCAGTACTTC
NA,NA,TRBV15,TRBJ2-1,CATSRALASYNEQFF,TGTGCCACCAGCAGAGCCCTAGCTTCCTACAATGAGCAGTTCTTC
NA,NA,TRBV4-3,TRBJ1-2,CASSQDVQVAYGYTF,TGCGCCAGCAGCCAAGATGTGCAGGTCGCCTATGGCTACACCTTC
NA,TRBD2,TRBV29-1,TRBJ2-7,CSALAGGSYEQYF,TGCAGCGCCCTAGCGGGAGGGTCCTACGAGCAGTACTTC
NA,TRBD2,TRBV5-1,TRBJ2-3,CASSRRTTSATSTDTQYF,TGCGCCAGCAGCCGGCGAACTACTAGCGCCACTAGCACAGATACGCAGTATTTT
NA,NA,TRBV10-3,TRBJ2-3,CAISESRGKGTDTQYF,TGTGCCATCAGTGAGTCCAGGGGTAAGGGCACAGATACGCAGTATTTT
few,NA,TRBV7-2,TRBJ2-7,CASSFSIKISYEQYF,TGTGCCAGCAGCTTTTCGATTAAGATTTCCTACGAGCAGTACTTC
NA,TRBD1,TRBV24-1,TRBJ2-4,CATSESGTEQYF,TGTGCCACCAGTGAGTCGGGGACAGAGCAGTACTTC
few,NA,TRBV6-1,TRBJ2-7,CASSGLSVLSAYEQYF,TGTGCCAGCAGTGGTCTATCAGTTCTATCTGCCTACGAGCAGTACTTC
few,NA,TRBV29-1,TRBJ1-1,CSVSGGRGVNTEAFF,TGCAGCGTCTCCGGGGGGAGGGGTGTGAACACTGAAGCTTTCTTT
few,NA,TRBV10-3,TRBJ1-5,CAISQQATKGPQHF,TGTGCCATCAGTCAACAGGCAACCAAGGGGCCCCAGCATTTT
once,TRBD1,TRBV6-6,TRBJ2-7,CASSTGQGPSDEQYF,TGTGCCAGCAGCACAGGACAGGGCCCTTCCGACGAGCAGTACTTC
NA,NA,TRBV2,TRBJ2-7,CASSPGPPEEQYF,TGTGCCAGCAGCCCCGGGCCACCAGAAGAGCAGTACTTC
NA,TRBD1,TRBV6-1,TRBJ2-7,CASSEVFGDSREQYF,TGTGCCAGCAGTGAAGTGTTCGGGGACAGTCGGGAGCAGTACTTC
few,TRBD1,TRBV20-1,TRBJ2-7,CSAREDRDDEQYF,TGCAGTGCTAGAGAGGACAGGGACGACGAGCAGTACTTC
NA,NA,TRBV7-9,TRBJ2-7,CASSRSGDYEQYF,TGTGCCAGCAGCCGGAGCGGTGACTACGAGCAGTACTTC
NA,TRBD2,TRBV9,TRBJ2-7,CASSVAAGAEYEQYF,TGTGCCAGCAGCGTAGCAGCGGGGGCCGAATACGAGCAGTACTTC
many,NA,TRBV6-6,TRBJ2-3,CASAPRDGSTDTQYF,TGTGCCAGCGCCCCCCGGGATGGTAGCACAGATACGCAGTATTTT
NA,NA,TRBV29-1,TRBJ1-1,CSVEYRADTEAFF,TGCAGCGTGGAATACCGGGCCGACACTGAAGCTTTCTTT
few,NA,TRBV10-3,TRBJ2-5,CAISESTGKEQETQYF,TGTGCCATCAGTGAGTCAACAGGGAAGGAACAAGAGACCCAGTACTTC
once,NA,TRBV3-1,TRBJ2-7,CASSPIVGTYEQYF,TGTGCCAGCAGCCCCATAGTCGGGACCTACGAGCAGTACTTC
few,NA,TRBV4-3,TRBJ2-1,CASSQDVGREQFF,TGCGCCAGCAGCCAAGATGTGGGACGGGAGCAGTTCTTC
few,TRBD1,TRBV20-1,TRBJ1-1,CSATPGQGAGTEAFF,TGCAGTGCTACCCCGGGACAGGGGGCTGGCACTGAAGCTTTCTTT